A selection of T cell receptor beta chains follows, all from one sample in a study of shared clonotypes between healthy human individuals. Sequenced by immunoSEQ multiplex PCR; TCRdb stores in-frame clones only, minus some. Of about 380,000 clones listed, 90% to 97% are singletons. Sequencing input: memory CD8+ T cells sorted from blood. The receptors originated from a man aged 25 to 40 in good health. Both conserved end residues are part of each CDR3. Fields, in order: V gene, D gene, J gene, clone size, CDR3 DNA, CDR3 protein. A D gene is named only where the DNA matches it firmly. Size values are once, few and many counts, or a class for expanded clones, and some rows have none.

v_call: TRBV5-6; d_call: .; j_call: TRBJ2-5; clone_size: .; cdr3_nt: TGTGCCAGCAGCTTGGGGGACAAAGAGACCCAGTACTTC; cdr3_aa: CASSLGDKETQYF
v_call: TRBV5-1; d_call: .; j_call: TRBJ1-3; clone_size: .; cdr3_nt: TGCGCCAGCCGGGCCGTAAACACCATATATTTT; cdr3_aa: CASRAVNTIYF
v_call: TRBV18; d_call: .; j_call: TRBJ2-5; clone_size: .; cdr3_nt: TGTGCCAGCTCACCACGGGACGGTAAAGAGACCCAGTACTTC; cdr3_aa: CASSPRDGKETQYF
v_call: TRBV23-1; d_call: .; j_call: TRBJ2-2; clone_size: .; cdr3_nt: TGCGCCAGCACGGCTAGACCGAACACCGGGGAGCTGTTTTTT; cdr3_aa: CASTARPNTGELFF
v_call: TRBV25-1; d_call: .; j_call: TRBJ2-5; clone_size: once; cdr3_nt: TGTGCCAGTAGTACAGGGATGCAAGAGACCCAGTACTTC; cdr3_aa: CASSTGMQETQYF
v_call: TRBV5-1; d_call: .; j_call: TRBJ2-7; clone_size: once; cdr3_nt: TGCGCCAGCAGCTTGGAGCCAGACCTCGACGAGCAGTACTTC; cdr3_aa: CASSLEPDLDEQYF
v_call: TRBV7-9; d_call: .; j_call: TRBJ2-5; clone_size: .; cdr3_nt: TGTGCCAGCACATCACCCATAACAGGGAGGGAGACCCAGTACTTC; cdr3_aa: CASTSPITGRETQYF
v_call: TRBV19; d_call: TRBD2; j_call: TRBJ2-1; clone_size: .; cdr3_nt: TGTGCCAGTAGTACCGCAGGACTAGCGGGAGACTACAATGAGCAGTTCTTC; cdr3_aa: CASSTAGLAGDYNEQFF
v_call: TRBV19; d_call: TRBD1; j_call: TRBJ2-1; clone_size: .; cdr3_nt: TGTGCCAGTAGCAGCCGGGACAGGGTGCTGGGAAATGAGCAGTTCTTC; cdr3_aa: CASSSRDRVLGNEQFF
v_call: TRBV28; d_call: TRBD1; j_call: TRBJ1-5; clone_size: once; cdr3_nt: TGTGCCAGCCTGGACAGGGCCCAGCCCCAGCATTTT; cdr3_aa: CASLDRAQPQHF
v_call: TRBV7-9; d_call: TRBD1; j_call: TRBJ1-4; clone_size: .; cdr3_nt: TGTGCCAGCAGCCTCAGACAGGGAAATGAAAAACTGTTTTTT; cdr3_aa: CASSLRQGNEKLFF
v_call: TRBV1; d_call: .; j_call: TRBJ2-3; clone_size: once; cdr3_nt: TGCACCAGCAGCCAGGATTACAGACTAGCGGGAGGGGGAGATACGCAGTATTTT; cdr3_aa: CTSSQDYRLAGGGDTQYF
v_call: TRBV25-1; d_call: .; j_call: TRBJ1-2; clone_size: .; cdr3_nt: TGTGCCAGCAGGCGGACTGGGGAAGGCTACACCTTC; cdr3_aa: CASRRTGEGYTF
v_call: TRBV5-1; d_call: .; j_call: TRBJ2-3; clone_size: .; cdr3_nt: TGCGCCAGCAGCTTTAATCGCGGGAGTTTGGGACAGAGTACGCAGTATTTT; cdr3_aa: CASSFNRGSLGQSTQYF
v_call: TRBV5-6; d_call: .; j_call: TRBJ2-1; clone_size: .; cdr3_nt: TGTGCCAGCAGTCTCCCGGGACAACCGTACAATGAGCAGTTCTTC; cdr3_aa: CASSLPGQPYNEQFF
v_call: TRBV27; d_call: TRBD1; j_call: TRBJ1-5; clone_size: .; cdr3_nt: TGTGCCAGCAGTTTGGACAGGAGCAATCAGCCCCAGCATTTT; cdr3_aa: CASSLDRSNQPQHF
v_call: TRBV29-1; d_call: .; j_call: TRBJ2-2; clone_size: .; cdr3_nt: TGCAGCGTGGAAGAAGGAGGATTGACCGGGGAGCTGTTTTTT; cdr3_aa: CSVEEGGLTGELFF
v_call: TRBV5-4; d_call: .; j_call: TRBJ2-7; clone_size: .; cdr3_nt: TGTGCCAGCAGCTTCCGGGATTCAGTCCACGAGCAGTACTTC; cdr3_aa: CASSFRDSVHEQYF
v_call: TRBV5-1; d_call: .; j_call: TRBJ2-1; clone_size: .; cdr3_nt: TGCGCCAGCAGCTTCGGGACAACGGTCAATGAGCAGTTCTTC; cdr3_aa: CASSFGTTVNEQFF
v_call: TRBV7-6; d_call: TRBD1; j_call: TRBJ1-1; clone_size: .; cdr3_nt: TGTGCCAGCACCCAATGGACAGGGAGAGTCACTGAAGCTTTCTTT; cdr3_aa: CASTQWTGRVTEAFF
v_call: TRBV7-2; d_call: TRBD1; j_call: TRBJ1-2; clone_size: .; cdr3_nt: TGTGCCAGCAGCTTTCAGGGGGGAGGCTACACCTTC; cdr3_aa: CASSFQGGGYTF
v_call: TRBV25-1; d_call: TRBD2; j_call: TRBJ2-3; clone_size: once; cdr3_nt: TGTGCCAGCAGTGAAAGTCCGGGGACTAGTGGGGGCGATACGCAGTATTTT; cdr3_aa: CASSESPGTSGGDTQYF
v_call: TRBV20-1; d_call: .; j_call: TRBJ2-7; clone_size: .; cdr3_nt: TGCAGTGCTACGAAGGGGGTCGAGCAGTACTTC; cdr3_aa: CSATKGVEQYF
v_call: TRBV21-1; d_call: .; j_call: TRBJ1-2; clone_size: .; cdr3_nt: TGTGCCAGCAGCAAAGAGAGGACAGTTCCTTATGGCTACACCTTC; cdr3_aa: CASSKERTVPYGYTF